The 18 T cell receptor beta chains below all came from one sample that was sequenced in a study of shared clonotypes between healthy human individuals (dated by TCRdb to about 2020). Libraries came from the immunoSEQ multiplex PCR assay. Held by TCRdb, this immuneACCESS table contains in-frame sequences only and omits some clones. Under half of the omission traces to an unresolved V gene where checked; the cause of the rest is unknown. This sample has about 1.5 million clones in its table, and 98% of those were observed once. Approximately 0.45% of the sample goes to the ten largest clones. The sequenced sample was naive CD4+ T cells sorted from blood. Per the publication, the cell subset or site label means: CD45RA+ positively selected. The receptors shown here come from a man aged 25 to 40 in good health.

This clone was seen once. The V call is TRBV5-4, the J call TRBJ2-2, with 11 bases lining up with TRBD1. Germline V lookup: CDR1 SGHNT, CDR2 YYREEE (reference sequence). The CDR3 extends over 16 amino acids. Losses at the gene ends were 7 bases for V and 1 base for J; bases not matched to a gene: 6. CDR3 bases: TGTGCCAGCGGGACAGGGGGGACCTTGAACACCGGGGAGCTGTTTTTT. Translation gives CASGTGGTLNTGELFF.

This clone was found once. This rearrangement joins TRBV18 to TRBJ2-6; D is ambiguous. V was pared by 2 bases and J by 4 bases, with 3 bases between. Germline assignment: CDR1 KGHSH and CDR2 LQKENI. This CDR3 has 13 amino acids. The CDR3 spells CASSPKGANVLTF. CDR3 nucleotide sequence: TGTGCCAGCTCACCAAAAGGGGCCAACGTCCTGACTTTC.

The chain combines TRBV4-1 with TRBJ2-7, with 11 nucleotides matching TRBD2. The CDR3 has 18 amino acids. The V and J ends lost 1 base and 2 bases, in that order; junction bases with no gene match: 10. CDR1 MGHRA and CDR2 YSYEKL come from the germline V gene. Written as DNA, the CDR3 is TGCGCCAGCAGCCAAGCCCTAGCGGGAGGTGGGGACCCCTACGAGCAGTACTTC. Protein sequence: CASSQALAGGGDPYEQYF.

The chain links TRBV2 to TRBJ2-7; no reliable D call. CDR3 length: 13 amino acids. V was shortened by 6 bases and J by 5 bases, with 14 bases between the two germline ends. Germline-derived CDR1 and CDR2 are SNHLY and FYNNEI. This CDR3 is CASRLLTGNEQYF. In DNA form, the CDR3 reads TGTGCCAGCAGGCTTTTGACTGGAAACGAGCAGTACTTC. Together with reference TRBV2 and TRBJ2-7, the CDR3 gives the full variable domain: EPEVTQTPSHQVTQMGQEVILRCVPISNHLYFYWYRQILGQKVEFLVSFYNNEISEKSEIFDDQFSVERPDGSNFTLKIRSTKLEDSAMYFCASRLLTGNEQYFGPGTRLTVT.

The table lists this clone with a count of one. The rearrangement uses TRBV7-3 and TRBJ2-6; 9 positions agree with TRBD2. The germline V gene has CDR1 SGHTA and CDR2 FQGTGA. The CDR3 covers 16 residues. The J segment lost 9 bases and the V segment lost 5 bases, leaving 11 bases of the junction unmatched. In DNA, the CDR3 is TGTGCCAGCAGCCCCCGCTTGGCTAGCGGGAACAACGTCCTGACTTTC. Protein product: CASSPRLASGNNVLTF.

The chain uses TRBV28 and TRBJ2-3; 10 bases fit TRBD1. Germline loops: CDR1 MDHEN, CDR2 SYDVKM. The CDR3 has 17 residues. J gave up 2 bases and V 6 bases, and 11 bases lay outside the gene matches. Here the CDR3 reads CASSDPGQGSFTDTQYF. The CDR3 DNA is TGTGCCAGCAGCGACCCGGGACAGGGGTCGTTCACAGATACGCAGTATTTT.

The chain has TRBV5-4 and TRBJ2-7; TRBD2 matches at 9 bases. The CDR3 contains 14 residues. CDR1 SGHNT and CDR2 YYREEE come from the germline V gene (reference sequence). The junction had 4 bases not matched to a gene; V was cut back by 1 base and J by 5 bases. The CDR3 coding sequence is TGTGCCAGCAGCTTGAAGGCGGGGGGGGACGAGCAGTACTTC. As protein: CASSLKAGGDEQYF.

The chain combines TRBV11-2 with TRBJ2-1; TRBD2 is a possible D gene (6 bases). Germline assignment: CDR1 SGHAT and CDR2 FQNNGV. This CDR3 comprises 15 residues. V lost 2 bases to trimming and J lost 6 bases, with 14 bases between them. The CDR3 region is CASSLMGGYSNEQFF. CDR3 DNA: TGTGCCAGCAGCTTAATGGGGGGATATAGCAATGAGCAGTTCTTC. Based on the CDR3 plus reference TRBV11-2 and TRBJ2-1, the full variable domain is EAGVAQSPRYKIIEKRQSVAFWCNPISGHATLYWYQQILGQGPKLLIQFQNNGVVDDSQLPKDRFSAERLKGVDSTLKIQPAKLEDSAVYLCASSLMGGYSNEQFFGPGTRLTVL.

The chain has TRBV10-3 and TRBJ2-1; possible D gene TRBD2, 6 bases. CDR3 length: 12 residues. The V and J ends lost 6 bases and 10 bases respectively, with 13 bases between them. Looked up from germline, CDR1 is ENHRY and CDR2 is SYGVKD. CDR3 residues: CAISMGGREQFF. The CDR3, as DNA: TGTGCCATCAGCATGGGAGGTAGGGAGCAGTTCTTC.

The chain joins TRBV6-1 to TRBJ2-7; 7 positions agree with TRBD1. The CDR3 runs to 15 residues. Germline CDR1 MNHNS, CDR2 SASEGT. The V segment lost 6 bases and the J segment 0 bases; nucleotides outside the gene matches: 8. CDR3 nucleotides: TGTGCCAGCAGCCGAGGTTGGGACAGCTCCTACGAGCAGTACTTC. It is translated as CASSRGWDSSYEQYF.

CDR3 sequence (DNA): TGTGCCAGCAGCGAGCAGACAGGGTATTTGAGTGAGCAGTTCTTC. Translated: CASSEQTGYLSEQFF. V and J are TRBV7-2 and TRBJ2-1; 7 positions match TRBD1. Germline V lookup: CDR1 SGHTA, CDR2 FQGNSA. There are 15 residues in the CDR3. With 5 bases clipped from V and 9 bases from J, the junction kept 13 bases outside the gene matches.

This chain links TRBV7-8 with TRBJ1-1; D is unclear. This CDR3 region has 13 residues. Per the germline V gene, CDR1 is SGHVS and CDR2 is FQNEAQ. Trimming cost V 1 base and J 6 bases, with 9 bases left between them. The chain's CDR3 is CASSLEGRSEAFF. The CDR3 nucleotides read TGTGCCAGCAGCTTAGAGGGTCGATCTGAAGCTTTCTTT.

The chain employs TRBV6-1 and TRBJ1-5, with 9 bases identical to TRBD1. Germline values: CDR1 MNHNS, CDR2 SASEGT. The CDR3 runs 15 residues. V gave up 8 bases and J gave up 6 bases; unmatched junction bases: 11. The CDR3 nucleotides are TGTGCCAGCTGCGTTTCCGGGACAGGGAGTCAGCCCCAGCATTTT. Its translation is CASCVSGTGSQPQHF.

Worth noting for this clone: Other DNA sequences in the sample encode the same CDR3. The rearrangement uses TRBV30 and TRBJ2-5; D may be TRBD2 (5 bases). The CDR3 consists of 13 residues. Germline-derived CDR1 and CDR2 are GTSNPN and SVGIG (reference sequence). V was clipped by 3 bases and J by 1 base, with 9 bases between them. The CDR3 coding sequence is TGTGCCTGGAGCCGGGGTAGCCAAGAGACCCAGTACTTC. Its translation is CAWSRGSQETQYF.

The chain couples TRBV10-3 to TRBJ2-1; D not certain. V shed 4 bases and J shed 6 bases, with 4 bases lying between them. Per the germline V gene, CDR1 is ENHRY and CDR2 is SYGVKD. CDR3 length: 11 amino acids. CDR3 in amino acids: CAISAVNEQFF. The CDR3 DNA sequence: TGTGCCATCAGTGCGGTCAATGAGCAGTTCTTC.

This clone was observed once. The gene calls are TRBV28 and TRBJ2-7; the match to TRBD1 covers 7 bases. The CDR3 is 14 residues long. J was trimmed by 3 bases and V by 4 bases; bases with no gene match: 6. The germline V gene has CDR1 MDHEN and CDR2 SYDVKM. The CDR3 loop reads CASSSPGQFYEQYF. CDR3 nucleotides: TGTGCCAGCAGTTCCCCGGGACAGTTCTACGAGCAGTACTTC.

This clone was seen a single time. The chain is built from TRBV2 and TRBJ2-7, with 8 bases lining up with TRBD2. This CDR3 region has 12 residues. After removal of 7 bases from V and 6 bases from J, the junction contained 5 bases not matched to a gene. CDR1 is SNHLY and CDR2 is FYNNEI in the germline V gene. CDR3 bases: TGTGCCAGCATCGGGGGGGGATCCGAGCAGTACTTC. Translation gives CASIGGGSEQYF.

About this clone itself: Other DNA variants within this sample encode the same CDR3. The chain uses TRBV6-5 and TRBJ1-5; TRBD1 might be the D (5 bases). The V and J ends lost 2 bases and 7 bases respectively, with 12 bases between them. There are 14 residues in the CDR3. The V gene's germline CDR1 is MNHEY and CDR2 SVGAGI. The DNA of the CDR3 is TGTGCCAGCAGTTACGGTCAGGGTGGGCAGCCCCAGCATTTT. Amino acid sequence: CASSYGQGGQPQHF.